The 22 T cell receptor beta chains presented below share a single source sample, sequenced in a study of CD8 T cells in ankylosing spondylitis. The study, taken as a whole, reports: About 8 highly homologous variants made up a TCR beta motif, and this motif appeared characteristic of ankylosing spondylitis blood.

One entry per CDR3 protein results from TCRdb running MiXCR on the 5' RACE reads. The data contain approximately 400,000 distinct CDR3 sequences, roughly 17% of them singletons. No cognate antigen is known for these TCRs. The sample taken for sequencing was blood, either unsorted or a sorted T cell fraction (not recorded which). Receptors were obtained from a male donor with ankylosing spondylitis.

This clonotype was counted at least ten times. This chain joins TRBV30 and TRBJ2-2; 10 bases fit TRBD1. The CDR3 has 17 amino acids. The junction had 14 bases not matched to a gene; V was cut back by 4 bases and J by 6 bases. Germline assignment: CDR1 GTSNPN and CDR2 SVGIG (reference sequence). The CDR3 loop is CAWNSWRQGAISGELFF. The CDR3 DNA reads TGTGCCTGGAATTCGTGGAGACAGGGGGCGATCTCCGGGGAGCTGTTTTTT.

This clonotype has just a few counts. V and J are TRBV4-1 and TRBJ2-3; possibly TRBD1 or TRBD2 for D (5 bases each). Germline CDR1 reads MGHRA; CDR2 reads YSYEKL. V was shortened by 7 bases and J by 4 bases, with 15 bases between the two germline ends. This CDR3 contains 14 residues. The CDR3 spells CASTPGARPDTQYF. The CDR3 DNA reads as TGCGCCAGCACTCCCGGGGCCCGACCAGATACGCAGTATTTT.

DNA for the CDR3: TGCGCCAGCGGACAGGGTGGTTCGTCTAATGAAAAACTGTTTTTT. It yields the protein CASGQGGSSNEKLFF. V usage is TRBV5-1 and J usage is TRBJ1-4; 8 bases align to TRBD1. The V and J ends lost 7 bases and 3 bases, in that order; junction bases with no gene match: 8. Germline CDR1 and CDR2: SGHRS and YFSETQ. The CDR3 has 15 amino acids.

The table lists this clonotype with a few counts. The rearrangement uses TRBV7-9 and TRBJ2-5, with D tentatively TRBD2 (6 bases). This CDR3 is built from 17 residues. Between the trimmed V and J ends, which lost 5 bases and 1 base, there was a span of 20 bases. Germline V gives CDR1 SEHNR, CDR2 FQNEAQ (reference sequence). This CDR3 is CASSPLLIADSQETQYF. The CDR3 DNA sequence: TGTGCCAGCAGCCCTCTACTGATAGCGGACTCCCAAGAGACCCAGTACTTC.

The V call is TRBV20-1, the J call TRBJ2-3; the match to TRBD1 covers 11 bases. Germline V gene data show CDR1 as DFQATT and CDR2 as SNEGSKA (reference sequence). CDR3 length equals 17 residues. Trimming took 0 bases from V and 1 from J; bases not matched to a gene: 6. The CDR3 loop reads CSARDRDRGTRTDTQYF. In DNA, the CDR3 is TGCAGTGCTAGAGATAGGGACAGGGGGACCCGCACAGATACGCAGTATTTT.

V is TRBV11-2 and J is TRBJ1-2; D gene ambiguous. The CDR3 loop spans 12 amino acids. Trimming shortened V by 4 bases and J by 4 bases, and 7 bases separated the two germline ends. In germline, CDR1 is SGHAT, CDR2 FQNNGV. CDR3 region: CASSSAVYGYTF. In nucleotides, the CDR3 is TGTGCCAGCAGCTCCGCCGTCTATGGCTACACCTTC.

In this sample, this clonotype turned up many times. The chain employs TRBV6-5 and TRBJ2-3; no reliable D call. Deletions cut 4 bases from V and 8 bases from J, with 16 bases between. There are 14 residues in the CDR3. Per the germline V gene, CDR1 is MNHEY and CDR2 is SVGAGI. The CDR3 DNA follows: TGTGCCAGCAGTTCTGGTGGGCTAGGTGGTACGCAGTATTTT. Translating it yields CASSSGGLGGTQYF.

This clonotype was recorded a few times. The chain employs TRBV4-1 and TRBJ1-1; no clear D. From germline, CDR1 is MGHRA and CDR2 YSYEKL. The germline V and J ends were trimmed by 0 bases and 4 bases, with 15 bases remaining between them. The CDR3 length is 16 residues. CDR3 nucleotide sequence: TGCGCCAGCAGCCAAGAGATCCGCGAGAAAGGCACTGAAGCTTTCTTT. Translating it yields CASSQEIREKGTEAFF.

A few counts support this clonotype. The chain has TRBV29-1 and TRBJ2-7; the D gene is possibly TRBD1 (5 bases). This CDR3 spans 12 amino acids. Trimming shortened V by 3 bases and J by 5 bases, and 11 bases separated the two germline ends. The germline CDR1 and CDR2 sequences are SQVTM and ANQGSEA. CDR3 nucleotide sequence: TGCAGCGTTGACCAGGGTGGGGACGAGCAGTACTTC. It yields the protein CSVDQGGDEQYF.

The J gene is TRBJ2-7, the V gene TRBV10-3, with 8 bases lining up with TRBD1. Trimming at V came to 4 bases and at J to 2 bases, leaving 7 bases not matched to a gene. Germline V gene data show CDR1 as ENHRY and CDR2 as SYGVKD. This CDR3 comprises 15 residues. The CDR3 spells CAISARGQGPYEQYF. The CDR3 region has the DNA TGTGCCATCAGTGCCCGTGGACAGGGACCCTACGAGCAGTACTTC.

In its sample, this clonotype was seen a few times. V gene TRBV12-3 or TRBV12-4 combines with J gene TRBJ1-5, with no clear D. The CDR3 is 15 amino acids. V shed 5 bases and J shed 0 bases, with 11 bases lying between them. Here the CDR3 reads CASSTDGFSNQPQHF. The CDR3 DNA sequence: TGTGCCAGCAGTACGGACGGGTTTAGCAATCAGCCCCAGCATTTT.

The rearrangement uses TRBV27 and TRBJ2-7; D is perhaps TRBD2 (5 bases). The CDR3 loop spans 15 amino acids. V dropped 0 bases and J dropped 3 bases, with 12 bases sitting between them. Germline assignment: CDR1 MNHEY and CDR2 SMNVEV (reference sequence). The CDR3 sequence is CASSLSAVQYYEQYF. CDR3 nucleotide sequence: TGTGCCAGCAGTTTATCAGCGGTTCAATACTACGAGCAGTACTTC.

The V gene is TRBV6-1, the J gene TRBJ2-1; 9 positions match TRBD2. J was trimmed by 9 bases and V by 5 bases; bases with no gene match: 8. This CDR3 contains 14 residues. CDR1 MNHNS and CDR2 SASEGT come from the germline V gene. The CDR3 bases are TGTGCCAGCAGTCAATCGGGACTAGCTCGTGAGCAGTTCTTC. Its protein product is CASSQSGLAREQFF.

V gene TRBV28 combines with J gene TRBJ2-1, with TRBD2 matching over 9 bases. Germline-derived CDR1 and CDR2 are MDHEN and SYDVKM. The J segment lost 6 bases and the V segment lost 10 bases, leaving 7 bases of the junction unmatched. This CDR3 contains 13 residues. The CDR3, as DNA: TGTGCCAACTCGGGACTAGCTGGCAATGAGCAGTTCTTC. As protein: CANSGLAGNEQFF.

This chain connects TRBV20-1 to TRBJ2-5; 11 positions match TRBD2. J gave up 4 bases and V 4 bases, and 5 bases lay outside the gene matches. The CDR3 totals 14 residues. Looked up from germline, CDR1 is DFQATT and CDR2 is SNEGSKA (reference sequence). CDR3 nucleotides: TGCAGTGCTAATGTAGCGGGAGGGGGAGAGACCCAGTACTTC. Its protein is CSANVAGGGETQYF.

The chain uses TRBV11-3 and TRBJ1-2, with D uncertain. The CDR3 loop spans 15 amino acids. Trimming cost V 5 bases and J 7 bases, with 20 bases left between them. The germline gives CDR1 SGHNT, CDR2 YENEEA. CDR3 nucleotide sequence: TGTGCCAGCAGCAAGAAAACCGGGCCCCTCAGTGGCTACACCTTC. Its protein is CASSKKTGPLSGYTF.

This clonotype was seen more than once but under ten times. J is TRBJ2-1 and V is TRBV7-3, with D tentatively TRBD1 (6 bases). This CDR3 is built from 13 residues. Germline CDR1 is SGHTA and CDR2 is FQGTGA. Between the trimmed V and J ends, which lost 5 bases and 7 bases, there was a span of 12 bases. DNA for the CDR3: TGTGCCAGCAGCCCTGACAGGCCAAATGAGCAGTTCTTC. Translating gives CASSPDRPNEQFF.

This clonotype appeared many times. The chain combines TRBV12-3 or TRBV12-4 with TRBJ1-3; 8 bases are a match to TRBD1. The CDR3 spans 15 residues. With 7 bases clipped from V and 3 bases from J, the junction kept 8 bases outside the gene matches. CDR3 sequence (DNA): TGTGCCAGCACCGAGGACAGGGTGGGTGGAAACACCATATATTTT. This encodes CASTEDRVGGNTIYF.

This clonotype was seen only a few times. The chain uses TRBV18 and TRBJ1-2, with D tentatively TRBD1 (5 bases). The germline V gene encodes CDR1 KGHSH and CDR2 LQKENI. This CDR3 comprises 14 residues. Trimming removed 1 base at V and 5 bases at J, with 11 bases between. The CDR3 coding sequence is TGTGCCAGCTCACCACGGGGGGAAGGATATGGCTACACCTTC. Translating gives CASSPRGEGYGYTF.

The table lists this clonotype with a few counts. V usage is TRBV13 and J usage is TRBJ1-2, with 7 bases identical to TRBD1. The trim removed 5 bases at V and 3 bases at J, leaving 9 bases unmatched. Germline V lookup: CDR1 PRHDT, CDR2 FYEKMQ (reference sequence). There are 15 residues in the CDR3. The CDR3 sequence: CASSKNRGIDYGYTF. The CDR3 coding sequence is TGTGCCAGCAGCAAGAACAGGGGAATCGACTATGGCTACACCTTC.

The chain uses TRBV6-2 or TRBV6-3 and TRBJ2-7; D uncertain. The CDR3 is 14 residues long. CDR1 is MNHEY and CDR2 is SVGEGT in the germline V gene. V was clipped by 2 bases and J by 2 bases, with 10 bases between them. CDR3 in amino acids: CASSYGSPPYEQYF. The CDR3 bases are TGTGCCAGCAGTTACGGTTCGCCCCCCTACGAGCAGTACTTC.

This clonotype was counted ten times or more. V is TRBV5-1 and J is TRBJ2-7; D is perhaps TRBD2 (5 bases). The CDR3 totals 14 residues. V lost 4 bases to trimming and J lost 0 bases, with 11 bases between them. Germline-derived CDR1 and CDR2 are SGHRS and YFSETQ. This chain's CDR3 is CASSPTGNSYEQYF. Here the CDR3 DNA reads TGCGCCAGCAGCCCAACGGGGAACTCCTACGAGCAGTACTTC. Complete variable domain (other parts from reference TRBV5-1 and TRBJ2-7): KAGVTQTPRYLIKTRGQQVTLSCSPISGHRSVSWYQQTPGQGLQFLFEYFSETQRNKGNFPGRFSGRQFSNSRSEMNVSTLELGDSALYLCASSPTGNSYEQYFGPGTRLTVT.